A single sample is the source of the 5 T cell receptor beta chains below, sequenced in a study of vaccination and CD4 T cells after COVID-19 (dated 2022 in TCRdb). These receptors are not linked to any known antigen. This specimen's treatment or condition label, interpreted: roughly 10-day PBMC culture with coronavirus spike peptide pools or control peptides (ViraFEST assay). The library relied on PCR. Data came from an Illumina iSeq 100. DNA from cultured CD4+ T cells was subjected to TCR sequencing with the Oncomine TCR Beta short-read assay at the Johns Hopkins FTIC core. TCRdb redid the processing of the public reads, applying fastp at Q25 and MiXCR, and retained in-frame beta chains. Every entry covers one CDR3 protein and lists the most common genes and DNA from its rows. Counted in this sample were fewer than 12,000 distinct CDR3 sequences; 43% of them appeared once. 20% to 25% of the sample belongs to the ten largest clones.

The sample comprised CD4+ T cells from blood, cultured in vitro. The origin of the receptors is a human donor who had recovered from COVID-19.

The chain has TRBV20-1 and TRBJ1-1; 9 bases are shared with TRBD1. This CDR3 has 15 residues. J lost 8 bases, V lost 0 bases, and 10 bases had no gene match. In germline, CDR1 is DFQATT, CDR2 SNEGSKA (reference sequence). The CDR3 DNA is TGCAGTGCTAGAGATTCCATCACCGGGACAGGGGAAGCTTTCTTT. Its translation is CSARDSITGTGEAFF.

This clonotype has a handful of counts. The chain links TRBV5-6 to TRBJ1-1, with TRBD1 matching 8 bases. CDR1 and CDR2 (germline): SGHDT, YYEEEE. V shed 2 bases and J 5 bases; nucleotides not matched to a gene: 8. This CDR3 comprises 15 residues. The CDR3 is CASSFGMTGETEAFF. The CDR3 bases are TGTGCCAGCAGCTTCGGCATGACAGGGGAGACTGAAGCTTTCTTT.

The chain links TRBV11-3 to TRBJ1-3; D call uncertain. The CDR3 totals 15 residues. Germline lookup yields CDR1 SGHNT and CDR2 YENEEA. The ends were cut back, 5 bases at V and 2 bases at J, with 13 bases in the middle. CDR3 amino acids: CASSGISGAGNTIYF. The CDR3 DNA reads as TGTGCCAGCAGCGGGATAAGCGGGGCTGGAAACACCATATATTTT.

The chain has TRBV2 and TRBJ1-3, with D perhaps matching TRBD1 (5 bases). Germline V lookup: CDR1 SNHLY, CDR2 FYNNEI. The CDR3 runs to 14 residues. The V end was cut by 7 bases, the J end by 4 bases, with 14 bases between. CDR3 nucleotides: TGTGCCAGCATCCCGGGGCAGAGAGGAAACACCATATATTTT. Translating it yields CASIPGQRGNTIYF.

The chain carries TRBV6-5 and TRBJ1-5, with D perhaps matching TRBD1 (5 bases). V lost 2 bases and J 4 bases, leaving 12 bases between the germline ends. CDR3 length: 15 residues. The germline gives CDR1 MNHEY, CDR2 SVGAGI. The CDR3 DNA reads TGTGCCAGCAGTTACGGGGCTATACCAAATCAGCCCCAGCATTTT. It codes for CASSYGAIPNQPQHF.